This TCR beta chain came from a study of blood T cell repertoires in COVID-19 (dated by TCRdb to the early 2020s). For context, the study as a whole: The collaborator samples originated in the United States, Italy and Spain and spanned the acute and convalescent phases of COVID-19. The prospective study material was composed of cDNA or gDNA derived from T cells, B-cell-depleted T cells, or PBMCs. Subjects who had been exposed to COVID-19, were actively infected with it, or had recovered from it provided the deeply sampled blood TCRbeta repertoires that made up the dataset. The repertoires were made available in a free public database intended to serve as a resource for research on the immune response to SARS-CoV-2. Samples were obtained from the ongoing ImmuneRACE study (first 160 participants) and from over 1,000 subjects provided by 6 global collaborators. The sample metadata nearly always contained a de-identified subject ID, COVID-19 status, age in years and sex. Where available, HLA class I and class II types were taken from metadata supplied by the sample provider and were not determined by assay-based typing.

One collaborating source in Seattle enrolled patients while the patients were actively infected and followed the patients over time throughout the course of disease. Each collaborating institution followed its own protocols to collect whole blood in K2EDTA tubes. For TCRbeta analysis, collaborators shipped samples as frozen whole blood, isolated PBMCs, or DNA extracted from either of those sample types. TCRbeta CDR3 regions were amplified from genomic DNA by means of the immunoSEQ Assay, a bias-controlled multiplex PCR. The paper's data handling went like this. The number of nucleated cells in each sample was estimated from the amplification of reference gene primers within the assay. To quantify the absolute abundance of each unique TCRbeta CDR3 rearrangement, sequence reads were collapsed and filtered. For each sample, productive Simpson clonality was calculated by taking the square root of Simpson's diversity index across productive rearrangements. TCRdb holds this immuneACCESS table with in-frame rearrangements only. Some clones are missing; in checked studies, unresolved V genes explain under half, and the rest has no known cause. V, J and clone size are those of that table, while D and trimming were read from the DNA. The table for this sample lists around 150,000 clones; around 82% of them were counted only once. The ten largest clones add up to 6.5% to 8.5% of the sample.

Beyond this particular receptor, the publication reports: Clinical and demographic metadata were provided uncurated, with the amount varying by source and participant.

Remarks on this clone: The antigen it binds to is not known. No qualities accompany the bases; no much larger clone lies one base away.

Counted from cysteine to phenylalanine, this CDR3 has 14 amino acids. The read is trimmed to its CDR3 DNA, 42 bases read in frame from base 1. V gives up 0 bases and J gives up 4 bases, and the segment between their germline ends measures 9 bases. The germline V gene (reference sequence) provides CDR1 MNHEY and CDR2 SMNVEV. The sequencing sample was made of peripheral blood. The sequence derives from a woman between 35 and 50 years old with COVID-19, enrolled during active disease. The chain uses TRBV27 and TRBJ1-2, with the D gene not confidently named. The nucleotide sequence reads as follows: TGTGCCAGCAGTTTATCCGGGGTCGGCTATGGCTACACCTTC. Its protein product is CASSLSGVGYGYTF.